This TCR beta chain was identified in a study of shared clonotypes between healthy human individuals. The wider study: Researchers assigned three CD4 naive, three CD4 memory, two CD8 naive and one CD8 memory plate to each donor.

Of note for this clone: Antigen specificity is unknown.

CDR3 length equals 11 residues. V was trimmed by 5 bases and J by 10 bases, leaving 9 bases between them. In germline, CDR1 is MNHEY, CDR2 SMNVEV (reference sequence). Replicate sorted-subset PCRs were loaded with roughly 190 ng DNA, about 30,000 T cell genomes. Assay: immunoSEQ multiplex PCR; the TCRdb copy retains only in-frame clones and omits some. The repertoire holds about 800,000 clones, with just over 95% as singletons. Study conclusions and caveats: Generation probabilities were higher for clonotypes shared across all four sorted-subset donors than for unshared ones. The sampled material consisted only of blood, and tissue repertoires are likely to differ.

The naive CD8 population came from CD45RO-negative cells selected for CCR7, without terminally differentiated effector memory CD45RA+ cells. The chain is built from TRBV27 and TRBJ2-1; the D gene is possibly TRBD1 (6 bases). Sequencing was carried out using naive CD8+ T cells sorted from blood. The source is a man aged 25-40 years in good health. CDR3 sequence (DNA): TGTGCCAGCAGTAAAGACAGGGAGCAGTTCTTC. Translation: CASSKDREQFF.